This TCR beta chain originates from a study of tumor-infiltrating lymphocytes in oesophageal squamous cell carcinoma. CDR1 and CDR2 (germline): SGHVS, FNYEAQ. This CDR3 has 13 residues. Only a few counts were recorded for this clonotype. TCRdb reprocessed the PCR reads via MiXCR and lists one record per CDR3 protein. The sample has approximately 12,000 distinct CDR3 sequences, around three fifths seen once; the top ten hold around 30%. The sequence was collected from a male donor with esophageal squamous cell carcinoma. The rearrangement uses TRBV7-6 and TRBJ2-5; TRBD1 is a possible D gene (6 bases). Gene TRBJ2-1 matches the end of the DNA better, so the J call may be wrong. The sample taken for sequencing was esophageal tumor tissue. The chain's CDR3 is CASSLGHNNEQFF. The DNA of the CDR3 is TGTGCCAGCAGCTTGGGACATAACAATGAGCAGTTCTTC.